Here is one TCR beta chain with its context. Per the original data handling: Estimation of nucleated cell counts was performed using reference gene primer amplification. Sequencing was performed with immunoSEQ multiplex PCR; in TCRdb, only in-frame clones are kept and a portion is missing. That table furnishes V, J and clone size, whereas the DNA furnished D and trimming. The sample consists of roughly 150,000 clones, over 75% of them appearing once. This entry belongs to a study of blood T cell repertoires in COVID-19. Whole-study context: Acute and convalescent COVID-19 samples came from the United States, Italy and Spain.

Residents of approximately 25 US areas, aged roughly 18 to 95 years, made up the participants. This CDR3 comprises 11 residues. V lost 4 bases and J 8 bases, leaving 8 bases between the germline ends. The germline gives CDR1 SGHDN, CDR2 FVKESK. The material sequenced was PBMCs or T cells enriched from blood (not recorded which). The sequence was collected from a man aged 40-55 years who had recovered from COVID-19. V is TRBV14 and J is TRBJ1-1; no definite D call. CDR3 bases: TGTGCCAGCAGCCCGATAGCCGAAGCTTTCTTT. The encoded protein is CASSPIAEAFF.